This TCR beta chain was identified in a study of shared clonotypes between healthy human individuals. Authors' processing steps: Owing to the provision of junction-only sequences devoid of quality scores by immunoSEQ, filtering differed. Only in-frame clones appear in the TCRdb table, and some are missing; sequencing was by immunoSEQ multiplex PCR. V and J calls plus clone size are reproduced from that table; the DNA served to infer D and trimming. The sample yields around 500,000 clones, 70% to 85% seen once. Per germline, CDR1 SGHTA and CDR2 FQGTGA. Trimming stripped 6 bases from V and 6 bases from J, with 17 bases between. The length of the CDR3 is 14 residues. Nashville, Tennessee was home to all donors, who were Caucasian adults.

V gene TRBV7-3 combines with J gene TRBJ2-5, with a possible D match to TRBD2 (5 bases). The sequenced sample was PBMCs. The TCR comes from a woman in her thirties or forties in good health. Some clones in this sample may be carry-over from other donors' samples. The CDR3 bases are TGTGCCAGCAGTCTTACATCCGGCGGGCAGACCCAGTACTTC. This translates into CASSLTSGGQTQYF.